A single sample gave rise to the 10 T cell receptor beta chains below, sequenced in a study of blood T cells in healthy people across ages. A second roughly 6 to 11 cycle PCR used barcoded and J-beta primers. TCRdb re-called the 5' RACE reads with MiXCR, one entry per CDR3 protein. The sample holds 730,000 or so distinct CDR3 sequences, roughly 41% seen once. Source material: blood. Receptors were obtained from an older woman in good health.

The rearrangement uses TRBV7-2 and TRBJ2-1; TRBD2 might be the D (6 bases). Trimming stripped 0 bases from V and 4 bases from J, with 7 bases between. CDR3 size: 14 residues. Germline V gene lookup returns CDR1 SGHTA and CDR2 FQGNSA. CDR3 loop: CASSLARDYNEQFF. The CDR3 DNA reads TGTGCCAGCAGCTTAGCGCGGGATTACAATGAGCAGTTCTTC.

The chain links TRBV20-1 to TRBJ2-1; TRBD1 might be the D (7 bases). Trimming left V 3 bases short and J 7 bases short, with 19 bases between. The CDR3 has 15 amino acids. Looked up from germline, CDR1 is DFQATT and CDR2 is SNEGSKA (reference sequence). The DNA for the CDR3 is TGCAGTGCTAGCGCGGGACAGCCCGTGGGGAATGAGCAGTTCTTC. It translates to CSASAGQPVGNEQFF.

This clonotype has only a few counts. J is TRBJ2-1 and V is TRBV7-2; TRBD1 aligns across 7 bases. The V and J ends lost 6 bases and 9 bases, in that order; junction bases with no gene match: 23. The CDR3 runs 18 residues. The germline V gene has CDR1 SGHTA and CDR2 FQGNSA. The CDR3 sequence is CASRSGTASGKGSGEQFF. The CDR3 nucleotides read TGTGCCAGCAGGTCCGGGACAGCCTCCGGGAAGGGGAGCGGTGAGCAGTTCTTC.

This chain connects TRBV6-6 to TRBJ2-1; D is unclear. The V and J ends lost 6 bases and 6 bases respectively, with 9 bases between them. The CDR3 loop spans 12 amino acids. CDR1 and CDR2 (germline): MNHNY, SVGAGI (reference sequence). This chain's CDR3 is CASSPTPNEQFF. CDR3 in DNA: TGTGCCAGCAGCCCTACGCCCAATGAGCAGTTCTTC.

This clonotype was counted once. The rearrangement joins TRBV20-1 to TRBJ2-3; perhaps D is TRBD1 or TRBD2 (5 bases each). The V gene lost 0 bases and the J gene lost 6 bases, with 10 bases spanning the gap. The CDR3 length is 13 residues. The germline V gene encodes CDR1 DFQATT and CDR2 SNEGSKA (reference sequence). The CDR3 nucleotides read TGCAGTGCTAGAGAGGGGGTGGTCGATACGCAGTATTTT. Protein product: CSAREGVVDTQYF.

This clonotype was picked up a small number of times. The V call is TRBV9, the J call TRBJ2-7; TRBD1 matches 10 bases. This CDR3 has 14 residues. The trim removed 5 bases at V and 0 bases at J, leaving 2 bases unmatched. The germline V gene encodes CDR1 SGDLS and CDR2 YYNGEE. CDR3 amino acids: CASSRDRGSYEQYF. In DNA, the CDR3 is TGTGCCAGCAGTAGGGACAGGGGCTCCTACGAGCAGTACTTC.

The rearrangement joins TRBV14 to TRBJ2-5; TRBD1 or TRBD2 may be the D gene (5 bases each). CDR1 and CDR2 (germline): SGHDN, FVKESK. This CDR3 comprises 14 residues. Trimming removed 0 bases at V and 3 bases at J, with 8 bases between. This CDR3 reads CASSQDMGEETQYF. The CDR3 DNA follows: TGTGCCAGCAGCCAAGATATGGGGGAAGAGACCCAGTACTTC.

The CDR3: CASSLGRGREQYF. CDR3 in DNA: TGTGCCAGCAGCTTAGGAAGGGGTCGCGAGCAGTACTTC. The rearrangement uses TRBV11-3 and TRBJ2-7; perhaps TRBD1 as D (5 bases). Trimming stripped 1 base from V and 6 bases from J, with 10 bases between. The CDR3 loop spans 13 amino acids. Germline-derived CDR1 and CDR2 are SGHNT and YENEEA.

This clonotype was observed a single time. The J gene is TRBJ2-7, the V gene TRBV28; D remains unclear. The CDR3 is 15 amino acids. In germline, CDR1 is MDHEN, CDR2 SYDVKM. Trimming cost V 6 bases and J 0 bases, with 15 bases left between them. This chain's CDR3 is CASRRQWGSSYEQYF. The CDR3, as DNA: TGTGCCAGCAGGCGGCAGTGGGGAAGCTCCTACGAGCAGTACTTC.

This clonotype was counted many times. J is TRBJ1-4 and V is TRBV5-1; the D gene is possibly TRBD1 (6 bases). V was shortened by 4 bases and J by 5 bases, with 12 bases between the two germline ends. The CDR3 extends over 14 amino acids. CDR1 and CDR2 from the germline V gene are SGHRS and YFSETQ. CDR3 in amino acids: CASSLTGANEKLFF. The DNA for the CDR3 is TGCGCCAGCAGCCTAACGGGGGCGAATGAAAAACTGTTTTTT. The whole variable domain, filled in from reference TRBV5-1 and TRBJ1-4, reads KAGVTQTPRYLIKTRGQQVTLSCSPISGHRSVSWYQQTPGQGLQFLFEYFSETQRNKGNFPGRFSGRQFSNSRSEMNVSTLELGDSALYLCASSLTGANEKLFFGSGTQLSVL.